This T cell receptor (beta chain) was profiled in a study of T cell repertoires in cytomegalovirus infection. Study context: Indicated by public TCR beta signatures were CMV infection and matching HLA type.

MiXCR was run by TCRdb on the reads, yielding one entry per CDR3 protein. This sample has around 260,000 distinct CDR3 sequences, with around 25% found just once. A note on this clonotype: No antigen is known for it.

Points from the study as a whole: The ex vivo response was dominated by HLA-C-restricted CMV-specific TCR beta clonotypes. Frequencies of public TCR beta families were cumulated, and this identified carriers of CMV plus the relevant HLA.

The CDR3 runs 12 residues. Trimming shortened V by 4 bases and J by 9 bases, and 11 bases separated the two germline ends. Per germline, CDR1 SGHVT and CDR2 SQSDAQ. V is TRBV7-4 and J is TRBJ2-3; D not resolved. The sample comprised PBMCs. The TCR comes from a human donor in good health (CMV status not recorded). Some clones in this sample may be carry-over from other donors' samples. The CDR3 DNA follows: TGTGCCAGCAGCTCGGACCTACCGACGCAGTATTTT. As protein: CASSSDLPTQYF.